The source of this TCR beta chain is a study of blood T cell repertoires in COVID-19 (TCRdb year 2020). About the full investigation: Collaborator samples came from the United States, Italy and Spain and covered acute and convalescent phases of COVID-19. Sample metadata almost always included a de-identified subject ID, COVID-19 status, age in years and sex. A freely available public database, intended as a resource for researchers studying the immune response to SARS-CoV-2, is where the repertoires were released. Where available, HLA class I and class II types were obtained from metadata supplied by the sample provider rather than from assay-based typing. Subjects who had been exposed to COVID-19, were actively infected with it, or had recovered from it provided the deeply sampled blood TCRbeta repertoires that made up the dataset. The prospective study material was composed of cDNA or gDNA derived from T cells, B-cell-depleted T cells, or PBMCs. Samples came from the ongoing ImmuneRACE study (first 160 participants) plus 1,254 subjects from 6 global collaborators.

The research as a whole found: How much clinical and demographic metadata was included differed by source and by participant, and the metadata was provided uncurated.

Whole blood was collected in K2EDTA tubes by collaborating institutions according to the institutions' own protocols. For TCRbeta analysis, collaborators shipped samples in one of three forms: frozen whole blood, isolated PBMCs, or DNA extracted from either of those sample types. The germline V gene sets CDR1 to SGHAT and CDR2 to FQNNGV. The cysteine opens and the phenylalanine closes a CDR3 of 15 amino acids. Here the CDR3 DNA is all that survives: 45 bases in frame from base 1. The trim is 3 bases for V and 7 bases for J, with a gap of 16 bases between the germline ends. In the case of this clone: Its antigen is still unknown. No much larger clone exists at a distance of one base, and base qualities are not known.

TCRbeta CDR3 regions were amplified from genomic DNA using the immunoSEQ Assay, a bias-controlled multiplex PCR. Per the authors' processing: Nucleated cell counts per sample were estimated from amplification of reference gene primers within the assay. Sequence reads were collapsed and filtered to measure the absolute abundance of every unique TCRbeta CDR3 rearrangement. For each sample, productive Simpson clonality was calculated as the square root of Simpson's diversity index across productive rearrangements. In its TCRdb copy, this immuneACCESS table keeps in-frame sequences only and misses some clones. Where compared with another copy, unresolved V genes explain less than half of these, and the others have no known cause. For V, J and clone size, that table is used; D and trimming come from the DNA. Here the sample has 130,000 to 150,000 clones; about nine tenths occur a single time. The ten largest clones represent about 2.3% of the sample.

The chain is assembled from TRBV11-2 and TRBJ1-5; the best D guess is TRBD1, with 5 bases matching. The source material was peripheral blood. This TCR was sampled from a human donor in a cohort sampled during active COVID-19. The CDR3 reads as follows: CASSFTQGVGQPQHF. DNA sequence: TGTGCCAGCAGCTTCACGCAGGGTGTCGGGCAGCCCCAGCATTTT.